Reported below is one TCR beta chain. This receptor's antigen is unknown. No much larger clone is present one base from it, and per-base qualities are unavailable. In the germline V gene (reference sequence), CDR1 corresponds to PRHDT and CDR2 to FYEKMQ. Spanning cysteine to phenylalanine, the CDR3 consists of 18 amino acids. Only the CDR3 portion is preserved as DNA: 54 bases, with reading frame beginning at the first base. Here V drops 3 bases and J drops 6 bases, and the junction holds 13 bases not matched to any gene. Separate from the roughly 650-subject first cohort, the validation cohort of about 120 subjects was the group to which the donors belonged. This sample was included in a study of cytomegalovirus exposure and HLA in healthy donors listed by TCRdb under 2017. Turning to the overall study: According to a later analysis, the 100 to 150 validation repertoires were produced on the same platform as the 600 to 850 repertoires of the first cohort. Besides the first cohort of roughly 700 subjects, a separate validation cohort made up of 120 different subjects was used. To predict cytomegalovirus infection status, the study combined high-throughput TCR immunosequencing, statistical association of individual TCRs with disease status, and machine learning. The aim of the study was to test whether cataloging public T cell receptors could identify signatures of past pathogen exposure. The paper's findings and limits, for the study overall: In a later analysis, TCRs clustered in the first cohort were found to also tend to co-occur in the 120 or so validation repertoires, with over 90% of cluster scores above 0. The authors suggested that the approach could potentially be generalized to other disease states and immunological phenotypes. In the study, about 150 TCR beta chains were listed as associated with cytomegalovirus. All 120 or so repertoires were used to score co-occurrence in the validation cohort in a later analysis, because that analysis had no HLA typing for the cohort. In both the original and validation cohorts, the classifier was reported to diagnose cytomegalovirus status with high specificity and sensitivity. In vitro tests confirmed that a few of the cytomegalovirus-associated TCR beta chains recognize cytomegalovirus antigens. Across donors, most TCR sequences were observed very rarely, whereas some public TCRs were present in many individuals.

The library was obtained by the immunoSEQ multiplex PCR assay. Turning to the authors' computational methods: A statistical classification framework was built for diagnosing cytomegalovirus status from the catalog of TCR beta chain sequences. As stored in TCRdb, this immuneACCESS dataset retains in-frame rearrangements with V and J assigned. A fraction of the clones does not appear; measured against another copy, unresolved V genes explain less than half of the discrepancy, and the remainder lacks a known reason. V and J calls and clone size are those listed in that table; D and trimming were worked out from the DNA. The sample table shows about 110,000 clones, and about 85% are seen once. The top ten clonotypes cover 3% of the sample.

The sample taken for sequencing was PBMCs. The clonotype was recovered from a woman between 18 and 29 years old in good health and CMV-seronegative. The rearrangement joined TRBV13 to TRBJ2-3, and TRBD2 aligns with 12 junction nucleotides. At the DNA level, the sequence is TGTGCCAGCAGCTTCCTAGCGGGGGGGCCCAATTCGGTGGATACGCAGTATTTT. Its translation is CASSFLAGGPNSVDTQYF.